The rows below give T cell receptor beta chains drawn from one sample of a study of T cell responses to AZD1222 COVID-19 vaccine. Repertoires were generated with immunoSEQ multiplex PCR, while TCRdb's copy carries only in-frame clones and drops some. The sample records about 200,000 clones, around 88% being singletons. The sample in question was peripheral blood, obtained on day 0 of AZD1222 vaccination. Source of these receptors: an adult in good health. Both conserved end residues are trimmed from each CDR3.

TRBV18	TRBJ1-5	ASSPTDEVQPQH
TRBV6-9	TRBJ1-2	ASRGTDRYGYT
TRBV27	TRBJ2-7	ASRRTSGAYEQY
TRBV27	TRBJ1-2	ASSRQGQGFDGYT
TRBV4-3	TRBJ2-7	ASSQDRGVGYEQY
TRBV18	TRBJ1-2	ASSIRQEPHGYT
TRBV11-2	TRBJ1-1	ASSLPGTGDTEAF
TRBV15	TRBJ2-7	ATSQGGAYEQY
TRBV6-2/TRBV6-3	TRBJ1-2	ASSYRAGTNYGYT
TRBV19	TRBJ2-1	AAKPTGGDEQF
TRBV6-5	TRBJ2-4	ASSYGGPKNIQY
TRBV4-1	TRBJ2-2	ASSQVPTTGELF
TRBV6-5	TRBJ2-1	ASRTGGLGNEQF
TRBV6-5	TRBJ2-4	ASRYTGAKNIQY
TRBV28	TRBJ1-6	ASSLTHRVPSPLH
TRBV7-9	TRBJ1-4	ASSSGGTGASRNEKLF
TRBV15	TRBJ2-7	ATSRDPPGGNSYEQY